In its sample, the clone carrying this T cell receptor (beta chain) was seen a few times. Its antigen is still unknown. Germline CDR1 is SNHLY and CDR2 is FYNNEI. The length of the CDR3 is 15 residues. V lost 3 bases, J lost 2 bases, and 7 bases stayed unmatched. The entry originates in a study of blood T cells in healthy people across ages. Study observations and caveats: A roughly linear age-dependent decrease characterized TCR beta diversity per million T cells.

PCR was performed a second time for 7 to 11 cycles using a sample-barcoded 5' primer and a J-beta primer mix. Via MiXCR, TCRdb re-called the 5' RACE reads, giving one row per CDR3 protein. The sample has more than 600,000 distinct CDR3 sequences, just under 25% seen once. These same records also appear under a second study, on T cells of mothers and their children. As that report states: Samples were provided by three healthy Caucasian mothers and their six children. Maternal samples each gave over 8 million TCR beta CDR3 reads, and child samples roughly 3 million each. Overlap ran slightly, non-significantly higher for related than unrelated mother-child pairs.

This chain uses TRBV2 with TRBJ2-7, with TRBD2 matching 7 bases. The sample taken for sequencing was blood. The clonotype comes from a boy younger than 18 in good health. In DNA form, the CDR3 reads TGTGCCAGCAGTGATTCGTCTAGCGGACCCTACGAGCAGTACTTC. Its protein is CASSDSSSGPYEQYF.